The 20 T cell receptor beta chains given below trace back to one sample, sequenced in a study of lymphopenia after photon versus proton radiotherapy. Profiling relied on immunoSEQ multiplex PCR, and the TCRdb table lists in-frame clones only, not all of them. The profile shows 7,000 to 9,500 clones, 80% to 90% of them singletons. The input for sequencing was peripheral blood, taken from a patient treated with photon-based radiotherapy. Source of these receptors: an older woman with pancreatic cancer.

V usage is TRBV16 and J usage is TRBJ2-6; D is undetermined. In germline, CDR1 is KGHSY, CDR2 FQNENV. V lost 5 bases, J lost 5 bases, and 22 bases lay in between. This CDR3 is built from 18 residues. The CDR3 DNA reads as TGTGCCAGCAGCAAGGTTGTGGTCGTTCAAAGTCGGGCCAACGTCCTGACTTTC. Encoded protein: CASSKVVVVQSRANVLTF. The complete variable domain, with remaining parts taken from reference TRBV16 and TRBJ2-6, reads GEEVAQTPKHLVRGEGQKAKLYCAPIKGHSYVFWYQQVLKNEFKFLISFQNENVFDETGMPKERFSAKCLPNSPCSLEIQATKLEDSAVYFCASSKVVVVQSRANVLTFGAGSRLTVL.

CDR3 loop: CSVAGTQNTEAFF. DNA for the CDR3: TGCAGCGTTGCGGGTACCCAGAACACTGAAGCTTTCTTT. The genes are TRBV29-1 and TRBJ1-1; no clear D. The V end lost 4 bases, the J end lost 1 base, and 10 bases lay between the germline ends. The germline CDR1 and CDR2 sequences are SQVTM and ANQGSEA. The CDR3 consists of 13 residues.

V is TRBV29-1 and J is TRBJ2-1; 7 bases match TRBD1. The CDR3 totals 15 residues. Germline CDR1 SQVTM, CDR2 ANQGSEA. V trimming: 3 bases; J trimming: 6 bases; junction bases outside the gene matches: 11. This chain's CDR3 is CSVEAQGLGSNEQFF. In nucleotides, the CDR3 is TGCAGCGTTGAGGCACAGGGGTTGGGTAGCAATGAGCAGTTCTTC.

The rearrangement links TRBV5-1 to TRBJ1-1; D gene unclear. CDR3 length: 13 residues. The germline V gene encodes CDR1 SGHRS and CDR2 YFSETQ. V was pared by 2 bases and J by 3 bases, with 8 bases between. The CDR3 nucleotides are TGCGCCAGCAGCTTCGGTTGGGACACTGAAGCTTTCTTT. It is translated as CASSFGWDTEAFF.

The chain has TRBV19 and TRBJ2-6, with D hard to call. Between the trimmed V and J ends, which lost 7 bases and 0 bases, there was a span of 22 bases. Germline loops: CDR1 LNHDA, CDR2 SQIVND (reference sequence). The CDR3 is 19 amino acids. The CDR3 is CASTPSASTPRSGANVLTF. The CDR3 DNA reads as TGTGCCAGTACCCCCTCCGCGTCGACCCCCCGCTCTGGGGCCAACGTCCTGACTTTC. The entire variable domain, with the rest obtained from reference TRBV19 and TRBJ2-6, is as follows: DGGITQSPKYLFRKEGQNVTLSCEQNLNHDAMYWYRQDPGQGLRLIYYSQIVNDFQKGDIAEGYSVSREKKESFPLTVTSAQKNPTAFYLCASTPSASTPRSGANVLTFGAGSRLTVL.

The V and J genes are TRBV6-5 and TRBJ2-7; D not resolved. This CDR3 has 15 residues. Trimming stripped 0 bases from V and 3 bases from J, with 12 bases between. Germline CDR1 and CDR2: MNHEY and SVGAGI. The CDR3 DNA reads TGTGCCAGCAGTTACTCGATATTGCAGCACTACGAGCAGTACTTC. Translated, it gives CASSYSILQHYEQYF.

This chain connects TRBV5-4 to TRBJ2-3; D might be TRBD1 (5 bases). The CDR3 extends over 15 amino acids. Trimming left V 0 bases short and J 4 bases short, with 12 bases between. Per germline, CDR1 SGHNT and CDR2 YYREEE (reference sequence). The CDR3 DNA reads TGTGCCAGCAGCTTGGGGCAAAGGGGCCCAGATACGCAGTATTTT. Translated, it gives CASSLGQRGPDTQYF.

The CDR3 region is CASSLVRTSGRSSTDTQYF. Here the CDR3 DNA reads TGTGCCAGCAGCTTGGTCCGGACTAGCGGGAGATCTAGCACAGATACGCAGTATTTT. V is TRBV5-4 and J is TRBJ2-3; 13 nucleotides agree with TRBD2. Germline V gene lookup returns CDR1 SGHNT and CDR2 YYREEE (reference sequence). CDR3 length: 19 residues. Trimming cost V 0 bases and J 0 bases; bases outside gene matches: 7.

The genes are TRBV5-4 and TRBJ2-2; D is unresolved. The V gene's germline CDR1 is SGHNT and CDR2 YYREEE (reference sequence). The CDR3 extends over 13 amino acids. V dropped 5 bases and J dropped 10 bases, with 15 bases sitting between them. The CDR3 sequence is CASREEEKAELFF. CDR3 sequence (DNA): TGTGCCAGCAGGGAAGAGGAAAAAGCGGAGCTGTTTTTT.

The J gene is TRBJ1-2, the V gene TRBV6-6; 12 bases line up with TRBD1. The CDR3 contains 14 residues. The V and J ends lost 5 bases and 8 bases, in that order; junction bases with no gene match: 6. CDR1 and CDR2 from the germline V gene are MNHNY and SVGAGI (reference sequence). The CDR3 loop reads CASSPPGTGGGYTF. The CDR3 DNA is TGTGCCAGCAGTCCCCCCGGGACAGGGGGCGGCTACACCTTC.

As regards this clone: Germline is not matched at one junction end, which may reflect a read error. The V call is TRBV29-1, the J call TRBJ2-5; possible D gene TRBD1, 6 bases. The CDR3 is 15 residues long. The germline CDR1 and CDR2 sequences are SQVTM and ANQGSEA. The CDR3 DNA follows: TGCGGCGTCGAAGCCCTAACAGGGCACCGCGAGACCCAGTACTTC. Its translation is CGVEALTGHRETQYF.

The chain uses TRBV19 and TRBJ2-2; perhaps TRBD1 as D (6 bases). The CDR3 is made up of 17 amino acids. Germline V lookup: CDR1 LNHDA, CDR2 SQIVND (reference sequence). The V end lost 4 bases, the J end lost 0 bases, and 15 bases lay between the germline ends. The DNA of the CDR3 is TGTGCCAGTAGTACTCCGACAGGAATTGCGAACACCGGGGAGCTGTTTTTT. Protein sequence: CASSTPTGIANTGELFF.

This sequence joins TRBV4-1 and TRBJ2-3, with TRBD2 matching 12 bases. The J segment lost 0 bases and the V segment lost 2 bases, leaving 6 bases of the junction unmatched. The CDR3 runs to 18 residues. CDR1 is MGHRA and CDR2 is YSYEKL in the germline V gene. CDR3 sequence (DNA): TGCGCCAGCAGCCAAATAGGAGGGACTAGCGGGAGCACAGATACGCAGTATTTT. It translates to CASSQIGGTSGSTDTQYF.

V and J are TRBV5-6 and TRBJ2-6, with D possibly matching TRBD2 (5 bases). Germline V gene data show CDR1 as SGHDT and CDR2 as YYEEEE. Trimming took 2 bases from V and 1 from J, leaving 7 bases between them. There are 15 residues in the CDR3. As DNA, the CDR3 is TGTGCCAGCAGCTTTCGGGGTTCTGGGGCCAACGTCCTGACTTTC. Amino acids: CASSFRGSGANVLTF.

The CDR3 sequence is CASSQGTGTANYGYTF. The DNA of the CDR3 is TGTGCCAGCAGCCAAGGAACTGGGACGGCGAACTATGGCTACACCTTC. The chain recombines TRBV14 with TRBJ1-2, with TRBD1 as a possible D gene (5 bases). Germline lookup yields CDR1 SGHDN and CDR2 FVKESK. Trimming removed 1 base at V and 2 bases at J, with 14 bases between. The CDR3 loop spans 16 amino acids.

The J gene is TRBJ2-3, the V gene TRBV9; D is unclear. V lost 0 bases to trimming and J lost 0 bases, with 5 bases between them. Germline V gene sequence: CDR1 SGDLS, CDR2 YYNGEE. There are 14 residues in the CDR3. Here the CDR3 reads CASSVGDSTDTQYF. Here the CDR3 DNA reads TGTGCCAGCAGCGTAGGGGATAGCACAGATACGCAGTATTTT.

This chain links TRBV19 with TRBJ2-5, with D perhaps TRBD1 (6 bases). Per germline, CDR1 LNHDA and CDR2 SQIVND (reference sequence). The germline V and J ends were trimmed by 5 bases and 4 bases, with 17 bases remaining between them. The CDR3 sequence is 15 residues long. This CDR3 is CASSSGAKRAETQYF. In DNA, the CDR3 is TGTGCCAGTAGTTCAGGGGCGAAGAGAGCAGAGACCCAGTACTTC.

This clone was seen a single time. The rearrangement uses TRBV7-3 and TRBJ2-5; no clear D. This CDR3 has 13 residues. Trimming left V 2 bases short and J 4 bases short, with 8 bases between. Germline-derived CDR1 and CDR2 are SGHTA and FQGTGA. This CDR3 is CASSLGSRETQYF. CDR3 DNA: TGTGCCAGCAGCTTAGGGTCGAGAGAGACCCAGTACTTC.

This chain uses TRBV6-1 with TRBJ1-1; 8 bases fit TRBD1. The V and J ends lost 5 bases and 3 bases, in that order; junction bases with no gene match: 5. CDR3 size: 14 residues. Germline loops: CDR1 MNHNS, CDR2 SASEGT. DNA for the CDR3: TGTGCCAGCAGTCTCAACAGGGGGTACACTGAAGCTTTCTTT. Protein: CASSLNRGYTEAFF.

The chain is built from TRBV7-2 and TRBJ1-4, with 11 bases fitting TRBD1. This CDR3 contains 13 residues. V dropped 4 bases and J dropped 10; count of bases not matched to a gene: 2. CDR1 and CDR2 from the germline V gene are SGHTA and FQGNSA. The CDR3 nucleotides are TGTGCCAGCAGCTACGGGACAGGGGGAAAACTGTTTTTT. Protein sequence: CASSYGTGGKLFF.